The rows below give T cell receptor beta chains drawn from one sample of a study of beta chain features in type 1 diabetes. Sequencing was performed with immunoSEQ multiplex PCR; in TCRdb, only in-frame clones are kept and a portion is missing. The sample has about 230,000 clones; 9% to 10% are singletons. The sequenced material came from naive CD4+ T cells from blood. These receptors were collected from a woman under 30 in good health. CDR3s include the opening cysteine and the closing phenylalanine or tryptophan. A D gene is named only where the DNA matches it firmly. Some rows have no size entry. The others give once, few or many, or a class for an expanded clone.

j_call	clone_size	v_call	d_call	cdr3_aa	cdr3_nt
TRBJ1-2	few	TRBV25-1	NA	CASSEYGDGWRTF	TGTGCCAGCAGTGAATATGGTGACGGGTGGCGCACCTTC
TRBJ2-1	NA	TRBV19	NA	CASSIFRGSNEQFF	TGTGCCAGTAGTATATTCAGAGGGAGCAATGAGCAGTTCTTC
TRBJ1-1	NA	TRBV5-4	NA	CASSFSIRVETEAFF	TGTGCCAGCAGCTTCTCTATACGGGTGGAGACTGAAGCTTTCTTT
TRBJ1-1	few	TRBV9	NA	CASSVVGGEAFF	TGTGCCAGCAGCGTAGTGGGAGGAGAGGCTTTCTTT
TRBJ1-2	few	TRBV2	NA	CASNDLQGSLTF	TGTGCCAGCAACGACCTACAGGGATCTCTCACCTTC
TRBJ2-7	NA	TRBV7-8	TRBD2	CASSLRASGRSYEQYF	TGTGCCAGCAGCTTACGGGCTAGCGGGAGAAGCTACGAGCAGTACTTC
TRBJ2-3	NA	TRBV6-1	TRBD2	CASSSSGGSTDTQYF	TGTGCCAGCAGTTCTAGCGGGGGGAGCACAGATACGCAGTATTTT
TRBJ2-1	few	TRBV10-3	TRBD2	CAIRGLAGGGTDEQFF	TGTGCCATCAGGGGACTAGCGGGGGGTGGGACCGATGAGCAGTTCTTC
TRBJ2-7	few	TRBV21-1	NA	CASSKAGGSHEQYF	TGTGCCAGCAGCAAGGCGGGGGGTTCCCACGAGCAGTACTTC
TRBJ1-5	NA	TRBV6-6	NA	CASSYGTGDSNQPQHF	TGTGCCAGCAGTTACGGGACGGGGGATAGCAATCAGCCCCAGCATTTT
TRBJ1-4	few	TRBV5-6	NA	CASSLYETNEKLFF	TGTGCCAGCAGCCTATACGAAACTAATGAAAAACTGTTTTTT
TRBJ1-1	few	TRBV5-6	NA	CASSFRTEIMNTEAFF	TGTGCCAGCAGCTTTCGGACAGAGATCATGAACACTGAAGCTTTCTTT
TRBJ1-1	few	TRBV9	NA	CASSVDVQGRTEAFF	TGTGCCAGCAGCGTAGACGTTCAGGGGCGGACTGAAGCTTTCTTT
TRBJ2-2	few	TRBV7-6	NA	CASRPGGLNTGELFF	TGTGCCAGCCGCCCCGGGGGGCTTAACACCGGGGAGCTGTTTTTT
TRBJ1-1	NA	TRBV5-4	NA	CASSLRTGSNTEAFF	TGTGCCAGCAGCCTGCGCACAGGGTCGAACACTGAAGCTTTCTTT
TRBJ1-5	few	TRBV6-5	TRBD1	CASRLRDRGSQPQHF	TGTGCCAGCAGGCTCCGGGACAGGGGGTCTCAGCCCCAGCATTTT
TRBJ2-1	few	TRBV5-1	TRBD1	CASSSGTGAISYNEQFF	TGCGCCAGCAGCTCCGGGACAGGGGCTATCTCCTACAATGAGCAGTTCTTC
TRBJ1-2	NA	TRBV5-6	NA	CASSFRQDGVYGYTF	TGTGCCAGCAGCTTTAGACAGGATGGAGTCTATGGCTACACCTTC
TRBJ2-2	NA	TRBV4-1	NA	CASSQERNTGELFF	TGCGCCAGCAGCCAAGAGAGAAACACCGGGGAGCTGTTTTTT
TRBJ1-2	few	TRBV5-1	NA	CASSVDTVNYGYTF	TGCGCCAGCAGCGTCGACACCGTTAACTATGGCTACACCTTC
TRBJ1-2	NA	TRBV7-2	NA	CASSLALANYGYTF	TGTGCCAGCAGCCTAGCTTTAGCTAACTATGGCTACACCTTC
TRBJ1-4	few	TRBV20-1	NA	CSASLSEKLFF	TGCAGTGCTAGCCTTTCCGAAAAACTGTTTTTT
TRBJ1-2	few	TRBV6-1	TRBD1	CASSEGRGYYGYTF	TGTGCCAGCAGTGAGGGCAGGGGGTACTATGGCTACACCTTC
TRBJ1-2	NA	TRBV27	NA	CASYRDTHGYTF	TGTGCCAGTTACCGGGACACCCATGGCTACACCTTC
TRBJ1-2	few	TRBV4-2	NA	CASSREVTGFYGYTF	TGTGCCAGCAGCCGAGAAGTAACAGGCTTCTATGGCTACACCTTC
TRBJ1-2	NA	TRBV7-8	NA	CASSLNRRDLGYGYTF	TGTGCCAGCAGCTTAAACCGCAGGGATCTGGGCTATGGCTACACCTTC
TRBJ1-1	NA	TRBV5-1	NA	CASSLDSLNTEAFF	TGCGCCAGCAGCTTGGACAGCTTGAACACTGAAGCTTTCTTT
TRBJ2-1	few	TRBV18	TRBD2	CASSPGLADYNEQFF	TGTGCCAGCTCACCAGGGCTAGCGGACTACAATGAGCAGTTCTTC
TRBJ2-3	NA	TRBV5-1	NA	CATRLAISTDTQYF	TGCGCCACCCGGCTAGCAATTAGCACAGATACGCAGTATTTT
TRBJ2-3	NA	TRBV6-5	TRBD2	CASSYFAGASTDTQYF	TGTGCCAGCAGTTACTTCGCGGGAGCTAGCACAGATACGCAGTATTTT
TRBJ2-7	NA	TRBV28	NA	CASEFRAGEQYF	TGTGCCAGCGAGTTTCGGGCGGGCGAGCAGTACTTC
TRBJ2-5	NA	TRBV4-1	NA	CASSQDEGGKETQYF	TGCGCCAGCAGCCAAGATGAGGGGGGGAAAGAGACCCAGTACTTC
TRBJ1-5	few	TRBV10-2	NA	CASSDGNQPQHF	TGCGCCAGCAGTGACGGGAATCAGCCCCAGCATTTT
TRBJ2-3	few	TRBV6-5	NA	CASSLLGTDTQYF	TGTGCCAGCAGCCTACTCGGTACAGATACGCAGTATTTT
TRBJ1-1	NA	TRBV30	NA	CAWRVPRSGTEAFF	TGTGCCTGGAGGGTACCAAGGTCGGGGACTGAAGCTTTCTTT
TRBJ1-4	NA	TRBV4-1	NA	CASSQDLMAGGEKLFF	TGCGCCAGCAGCCAAGATTTAATGGCAGGTGGGGAAAAACTGTTTTTT
TRBJ2-1	many	TRBV7-2	NA	CASSQVDNEQFF	TGTGCCAGCAGCCAGGTCGACAATGAGCAGTTCTTC
TRBJ2-2	NA	TRBV7-8	NA	CASSLLSPGELFF	TGTGCCAGCAGCTTATTGAGTCCCGGGGAGCTGTTTTTT
TRBJ2-7	few	TRBV15	NA	CATSRSRAGIYEQYF	TGTGCCACCAGCAGGTCCCGGGCAGGGATCTACGAGCAGTACTTC
TRBJ2-4	few	TRBV4-2	TRBD1	CASSRAGTGQNIQYF	TGTGCCAGCAGCCGAGCCGGGACAGGGCAAAACATTCAGTACTTC
TRBJ2-3	few	TRBV7-3	NA	CASSLNTGQDTQYF	TGTGCCAGCAGCTTAAATACAGGGCAAGATACGCAGTATTTT
TRBJ1-2	NA	TRBV11-2	NA	CASSHTGYNYGYTF	TGTGCCAGCAGTCATACAGGGTATAACTATGGCTACACCTTC
TRBJ1-1	NA	TRBV11-1	NA	CASSWEGRRTEAFF	TGTGCCAGCAGCTGGGAGGGGCGACGGACTGAAGCTTTCTTT
TRBJ2-5	few	TRBV30	NA	CAWSSTNQETQYF	TGTGCCTGGAGTTCTACGAACCAAGAGACCCAGTACTTC
TRBJ2-3	few	TRBV5-6	NA	CASSLVGVTDTQYF	TGTGCCAGCAGCCTAGTCGGGGTCACAGATACGCAGTATTTT
TRBJ2-3	few	TRBV6-1	TRBD1	CASSAPRGRGTDTQYF	TGTGCCAGCAGTGCCCCCAGGGGGCGCGGCACAGATACGCAGTATTTT
TRBJ1-3	few	TRBV7-9	NA	CASSLTGSGNTIYF	TGTGCCAGCAGCTTGACAGGCTCTGGAAACACCATATATTTT
TRBJ1-2	NA	TRBV9	NA	CASSPTLDPGAGYGYTF	TGTGCCAGCAGCCCGACCTTGGACCCAGGGGCCGGCTATGGCTACACCTTC
TRBJ1-1	NA	TRBV5-1	NA	CASSSNGQLGTEAFF	TGCGCCAGCAGCTCGAACGGACAGCTAGGGACTGAAGCTTTCTTT
TRBJ1-2	few	TRBV9	NA	CASSVANSGTRGYTF	TGTGCCAGCAGCGTGGCCAACTCCGGGACAAGGGGCTACACCTTC
TRBJ1-1	NA	TRBV5-4	NA	CASSLSQGWLTEAFF	TGTGCCAGCAGCTTGTCACAGGGCTGGCTTACTGAAGCTTTCTTT
TRBJ2-2	few	TRBV6-1	NA	CASCTVVTGELFF	TGTGCCAGCTGCACGGTTGTTACCGGGGAGCTGTTTTTT
TRBJ1-2	few	TRBV19	NA	CASSGDRANYGYTF	TGTGCCAGTAGTGGAGACAGAGCTAACTATGGCTACACCTTC